This TCR beta chain is drawn from a study of cytomegalovirus exposure and HLA in healthy donors. Overall study results and limits: In a later analysis, productive TCRs from donors in an Asian-associated ancestry cluster reportedly carried fewer N-insertions than the cohort mean. Cytomegalovirus-associated TCR beta chains were listed, numbering 164.

CDR1 is SGHTA and CDR2 is FQGNSA in the germline V gene. CDR3 length equals 14 residues. V gave up 1 base and J gave up 6 bases; unmatched junction bases: 5. The PCR had 60 Vbeta and 13 Jbeta primers. Using immunoSEQ multiplex PCR, the repertoire was profiled, and TCRdb retains in-frame clones only, with some absent. This table has 35,000 to 45,000 clones, around 50% appearing once. This clone has a single count. Its antigen is unidentified. The sequence came from a human donor in good health. V gene TRBV7-2 combines with J gene TRBJ2-7; TRBD2 agrees at 8 bases. Sequencing was done on a sample of PBMCs. Here the CDR3 reads CASSLVVAGSEQYF. In DNA, the CDR3 is TGTGCCAGCAGCTTAGTGGTAGCGGGGAGCGAGCAGTACTTC.